This T cell receptor (beta chain) is drawn from a study of T cell responses to AZD1222 COVID-19 vaccine. The method was immunoSEQ multiplex PCR; TCRdb's version includes in-frame clones alone and lacks a portion of them. The data show 100,000 or so clones, 86% seen once. The input for sequencing was peripheral blood, taken on day 0 of AZD1222 vaccination. This clonotype originated in an adult in good health.

The CDR3 sequence: CAWTTGPRNQPQHF. The CDR3 bases are TGTGCCTGGACGACCGGGCCCCGCAATCAGCCCCAGCATTTT. V is TRBV30 and J is TRBJ1-5, with D hard to call. Germline values: CDR1 GTSNPN, CDR2 SVGIG (reference sequence). This CDR3 is 14 amino acids long. The V end lost 4 bases, the J end lost 2 bases, and 12 bases lay between the germline ends.